This paragraph covers one T cell receptor (beta chain) sequence. Germline V lookup: CDR1 SGHTA, CDR2 FQGNSA. The CDR3 is 18 residues long. The ends were cut back, 3 bases at V and 6 bases at J, with 25 bases in the middle. Blood was drawn at the time of colonoscopy. Some clones are missing from TCRdb's copy, which holds only in-frame ones; the method was immunoSEQ multiplex PCR. The sample lists about 64,000 clones; 70% to 80% were seen once. These data originate in a study of pediatric ulcerative colitis. The sequenced sample was blood. The J gene is TRBJ2-3, the V gene TRBV7-2; D might be TRBD2 (6 bases). This receptor was identified in a boy between 5 and 17 years old with moderate ulcerative colitis. The DNA of the CDR3 is TGTGCCAGCAGCTTGAATGTAATAGCGGCCACACCCCACGATACGCAGTATTTT. Translated: CASSLNVIAATPHDTQYF.